This entry features one T cell receptor beta chain sequence. Its antigen is not identified. Germline loops: CDR1 SQVTM, CDR2 ANQGSEA. The V gene lost 7 bases and the J gene lost 2 bases, with 9 bases spanning the gap. The CDR3 is 11 amino acids. This record comes from a study of T cell responses to AZD1222 COVID-19 vaccine. Study results and limitations: In a largely white British group with more females than males, clonal diversity was possibly underestimated.

The repertoire was sequenced with immunoSEQ multiplex PCR; TCRdb's copy has only in-frame clones and lacks some. The sample holds 130,000 to 150,000 clones, 85% to 90% seen once. The clonotype originates from an adult in good health. The V gene is TRBV29-1, the J gene TRBJ2-7, with D perhaps matching TRBD1 (6 bases). Source: peripheral blood, taken on day 0 of AZD1222 vaccination. The DNA for the CDR3 is TGCAGCGCCGGACAGACCTACGAGCAGTACTTC. Its translation: CSAGQTYEQYF.